These T cell receptor beta chains were read from a single sample in a study of glioma-infiltrating T cells after dendritic cell vaccination. This table comes from immunoSEQ multiplex PCR, and its TCRdb copy is limited to in-frame clones, with some not included. The data hold about 50,000 clones, with approximately 81% observed a single time. The input for sequencing was blood, taken after dendritic cell vaccination. The receptors were gathered from a human donor with glioblastoma. The CDR3 runs from the conserved cysteine through the conserved F or W. Fields, in order: J gene, clone size, V gene, D gene, CDR3 length, CDR3 DNA, CDR3 protein. A D gene is named only where the DNA matches it firmly. Some rows have no size entry. The others give once, few or many, or a class for an expanded clone.

TRBJ2-1	-	TRBV5-4	-	10	TGTGCCAGCGGGCTAAGAGAGCAGTTCTTC	CASGLREQFF
TRBJ2-7	-	TRBV5-1	-	17	TGCGCCAGCAGCTTGGCGGGGTTACAGGGACCAGCCTACGAGCAGTACTTC	CASSLAGLQGPAYEQYF
TRBJ2-1	-	TRBV19	TRBD2	16	TGTGCCAGTAGTACCCGAGGCGGGGGGTCTTACAATGAGCAGTTCTTC	CASSTRGGGSYNEQFF
TRBJ2-1	-	TRBV9	-	15	TGTGCCAGCAGTGCCCGGAGACTAGACTACCATGAGCAGTTCTTC	CASSARRLDYHEQFF
TRBJ2-1	-	TRBV4-2	-	14	TGTGCCAGCAGCCAAGGTTCCCAGGGGAATGAGCAGTTCTTC	CASSQGSQGNEQFF
TRBJ1-5	once	TRBV7-2	-	16	TGTGCCAGCAGCTTAGCGGGGACACAAATCAATCAGCCCCAGCATTTT	CASSLAGTQINQPQHF
TRBJ1-1	few	TRBV19	TRBD1	14	TGTGCCAGTAGACGGGACAGAGGAAATTATGGAGCTTTCTTT	CASRRDRGNYGAFF
TRBJ2-3	-	TRBV7-6	-	15	TGTGCCAGCAGCCGAGAGACTTTCAGCACAGATACGCAGTATTTT	CASSRETFSTDTQYF
TRBJ1-2	-	TRBV6-1	-	13	TGTGCCGGGAGACAGGATTATAGTAATGGCTACACCTTC	CAGRQDYSNGYTF
TRBJ2-3	once	TRBV5-4	TRBD2	15	TGTGCCAGCAGATTTAGCGGGGGCCGTCGGGATACGCAGTATTTT	CASRFSGGRRDTQYF
TRBJ1-2	-	TRBV7-9	-	13	TGTGCCAGCAGCTTAGAGACAGCTGGCGTGGGGACCTTC	CASSLETAGVGTF
TRBJ2-5	-	TRBV4-3	-	19	TGCGCCAGCAGCCAAGAAAAGCCCAACCAGGGCTATTACCAAGAGACCCAGTACTTC	CASSQEKPNQGYYQETQYF
TRBJ2-7	-	TRBV4-3	-	14	TGCGCCAGCAGCCAACTCGGGACATCCCACGAGCAGTACTTC	CASSQLGTSHEQYF
TRBJ2-5	-	TRBV29-1	TRBD1	13	TGCAGCGTCGGGACAGGGGAACAAGAGACCCAGTACTTC	CSVGTGEQETQYF
TRBJ1-5	-	TRBV2	TRBD1	17	TGTGCCAGCAGTGAAATCAGGGACAGGGGTCTTGGGCAGCCCCAGCATTTT	CASSEIRDRGLGQPQHF
TRBJ2-5	-	TRBV5-5	-	13	TGTGCCAGCAGCTTTGGGGGCGAAGAGACCCAGTACTTC	CASSFGGEETQYF
TRBJ2-1	-	TRBV10-3	-	15	TGTGCCATCAGTGACCCAATCAGAGGGTCCAATGAGCAGTTCTTC	CAISDPIRGSNEQFF
TRBJ2-3	-	TRBV7-2	TRBD2	15	TGTGCCAGCAGCCTAGCGGGAGCTTCCACAGATACGCAGTATTTT	CASSLAGASTDTQYF
TRBJ1-2	-	TRBV11-3	-	15	TGTGCCAGCAGCTTAGATCGAGGACAGTACTATGGCTACACCTTC	CASSLDRGQYYGYTF
TRBJ2-1	-	TRBV4-1	-	18	TGCGCCAGCAGCCAATCCTCGGAGGCTCCAAGCTCCTACAATGAGCAGTTCTTC	CASSQSSEAPSSYNEQFF
TRBJ2-7	-	TRBV2	-	13	TGTGCCAGTGCCGAAGAGGGAGGCTACGAGCAGTACTTC	CASAEEGGYEQYF
TRBJ2-7	-	TRBV6-5	-	12	TGTGCCAGCAGTCCCAATCAGTACGAGCAGTACTTC	CASSPNQYEQYF
TRBJ1-2	-	TRBV5-8	-	12	TGTGCCAGCAGCCGTGCTAACTATGGCTACACCTTC	CASSRANYGYTF
TRBJ2-3	-	TRBV7-2	-	14	TGTGCCAGCAGCTTAGACCCGGGCACAGATACGCAGTATTTT	CASSLDPGTDTQYF
TRBJ2-7	-	TRBV4-2	TRBD1	15	TGTGCCAGCAGCCCCGGGACAGGGGGCATATACGAGCAGTACTTC	CASSPGTGGIYEQYF
TRBJ1-2	-	TRBV7-1	TRBD1	15	TGTGCCAGCAGCCAAGGTCAGGGGGCTAACTATGGCTACACCTTC	CASSQGQGANYGYTF
TRBJ2-1	-	TRBV7-6	TRBD2	13	TGTGCCAGCACCACGGGGGGTTACAATGAGCAGTTCTTC	CASTTGGYNEQFF
TRBJ2-1	-	TRBV7-6	-	12	TGTGCCAGCAGCTTATCGGGGTTTGAGCAGTTCTTC	CASSLSGFEQFF
TRBJ2-1	-	TRBV4-3	TRBD2	18	TGCGCCAGCAGCCACGTTTGGGAACGAGCGGGGGCTGGGGATGAGCAGTTCTTC	CASSHVWERAGAGDEQFF
TRBJ1-2	-	TRBV27	-	11	TGTGCCACCGGGGTTTCTAGTGGCTACACCTTC	CATGVSSGYTF
TRBJ2-2	-	TRBV9	-	15	TGTGCCAGCAGCGCCCAGGGCACGAGTACCGGGGAGCTGTTTTTT	CASSAQGTSTGELFF
TRBJ2-1	-	TRBV4-3	-	15	TGCGCCAGCAGCCAAGAGTTCCAGGGAATCAATGAGCAGTTCTTC	CASSQEFQGINEQFF
TRBJ2-1	-	TRBV11-2	-	15	TGTGCCAGCAGGCACACAGGGTTGAATGGGAATGAGCAGTTCTTC	CASRHTGLNGNEQFF
TRBJ2-7	-	TRBV7-8	-	15	TGTGCCAGCAGCTTCCTCATCAACTTTGCTTACGAGCAGTACTTC	CASSFLINFAYEQYF
TRBJ2-7	-	TRBV18	TRBD1	14	TGTGCCAGCTCACGCGGGACAGGGAGCCGCGAGCAGTACTTC	CASSRGTGSREQYF
TRBJ1-6	once	TRBV11-2	-	16	TGTGCCAGCAGCCTCTCACCAGGGGCGGCTAATTCCCCCCTCCACTTT	CASSLSPGAANSPLHF
TRBJ2-3	-	TRBV18	TRBD2	15	TGTGCCAGCTCACCTGTCTCTAGCGGGGGTAATACGCAGTATTTT	CASSPVSSGGNTQYF
TRBJ2-7	-	TRBV21-1	-	14	TGTGCCAGCAGTTCGGGGACAGGGTATGACGAGCAGTACTTC	CASSSGTGYDEQYF
TRBJ2-5	-	TRBV9	TRBD2	14	TGTGCCAGCAGCCAAAGGACTAGCCCAGAGACCCAGTACTTC	CASSQRTSPETQYF
TRBJ1-6	-	TRBV2	-	15	TGTGCCAGCAGTGAGGGGCAGGGGAGCAATTCACCCCTCCACTTT	CASSEGQGSNSPLHF
TRBJ1-2	-	TRBV2	-	16	TGTGCCAGCATTAGACAGAGTCTTGGCTCTAACTATGGCTACACCTTC	CASIRQSLGSNYGYTF
TRBJ2-7	-	TRBV7-3	TRBD1	13	TGTGCCAGCAGCGTCGGGACAGCCGACGAGCAGTACTTC	CASSVGTADEQYF
TRBJ1-1	-	TRBV4-1	-	14	TGCGCCAGCAGATTGCAGGGGTGGAACACTGAAGCTTTCTTT	CASRLQGWNTEAFF
TRBJ1-1	-	TRBV14	TRBD1	16	TGTGCCAGCAGCCAAGAAAGGGGGCGCTTGGACACTGAAGCTTTCTTT	CASSQERGRLDTEAFF
TRBJ2-1	-	TRBV9	-	14	TGTGCCAGCAGCGTAGAGGCAGGCTACAATGAGCAGTTCTTC	CASSVEAGYNEQFF
TRBJ2-7	-	TRBV19	-	14	TGTGCCAGTAGTATCTCAACAGGTCCCTACGAGCAGTACTTC	CASSISTGPYEQYF
TRBJ2-4	-	TRBV5-1	-	14	TGCGCCAGCAGCTTGGGGCCGTTAAGTAACATTCAGTACTTC	CASSLGPLSNIQYF
TRBJ2-3	-	TRBV7-9	TRBD1	18	TGTGCCAGCAGCTTACCAGCGCGGGGGACAGGGTCCACAGATACGCAGTATTTT	CASSLPARGTGSTDTQYF
TRBJ2-7	-	TRBV19	-	13	TGTGCCAGTAGTACCACAGGGCTAGGAGAGCAGTACTTC	CASSTTGLGEQYF
TRBJ2-7	-	TRBV5-6	-	12	TGTGCCAGCAGCTACTCTCTCGGCGAGCAGTACTTC	CASSYSLGEQYF
TRBJ1-2	-	TRBV19	TRBD1	13	TGTGCCAGTAGTATACAGGGGGCCTATGGCTACACCTTC	CASSIQGAYGYTF
TRBJ2-5	-	TRBV28	TRBD1	14	TGTGCCAGCACCCGGACAGGAGCTAAAGAGACCCAGTACTTC	CASTRTGAKETQYF
TRBJ1-1	-	TRBV28	TRBD1	14	TGTGCCAGCAGATTCCTACAGGGGGACACTGAAGCTTTCTTT	CASRFLQGDTEAFF
TRBJ1-4	-	TRBV19	TRBD1	15	TGTGCCAGTAGTAACGAACAGGGGGGCAATGAAAAACTGTTTTTT	CASSNEQGGNEKLFF
TRBJ2-5	-	TRBV6-5	TRBD2	14	TGTGCCAGCAGTGGTAGCGGGGGGGCTGAGACCCAGTACTTC	CASSGSGGAETQYF
TRBJ2-7	-	TRBV4-3	-	14	TGCGCCAGCAGCCAAGGCGAAGACAGCTACGAGCAGTACTTC	CASSQGEDSYEQYF
TRBJ1-4	-	TRBV25-1	TRBD1	16	TGTGCCAGCAGTGGCAAAGCAGGGGGAGCTAATGAAAAACTGTTTTTT	CASSGKAGGANEKLFF